This T cell receptor (beta chain) was sequenced in a study of blood T cell repertoires in COVID-19. Original data processing: Reference gene primer amplification gave nucleated cell count estimates. Method: immunoSEQ multiplex PCR; TCRdb's copy keeps in-frame clones and lacks some. V, J and clone size are those of that table, while D and trimming were read from the DNA. The data contain 250,000 to 350,000 clones, about 85% of them singletons. As for this clone: The sample has other DNA sequences that encode this CDR3 too.

The sample comprised peripheral blood. This sequence originates from a woman aged 45-60 years who had recovered from COVID-19.

CDR3 bases: TGTGCCAGCAGCGTAGGCACATCCACCGGGGAGCTGTTTTTT. Protein product: CASSVGTSTGELFF. The J gene is TRBJ2-2, the V gene TRBV9; D not resolved. Per the germline V gene, CDR1 is SGDLS and CDR2 is YYNGEE. The CDR3 is 14 residues long. V shed 0 bases and J shed 4 bases, with 7 bases lying between them.